The 10 T cell receptor beta chains in this list originate from one sample, sequenced in a study of blood T cell repertoires in COVID-19. Using immunoSEQ multiplex PCR, the repertoire was profiled, and TCRdb retains in-frame clones only, with some absent. The sample yields more than 200,000 clones, about 88% seen once. The sample comprised peripheral blood. The origin of the receptors is a woman in her sixties with COVID-19, enrolled during active disease.

V usage is TRBV5-1 and J usage is TRBJ1-4, with D unresolved. The ends were cut back, 4 bases at V and 2 bases at J, with 18 bases in the middle. Germline V gives CDR1 SGHRS, CDR2 YFSETQ. CDR3 length equals 17 residues. CDR3 bases: TGCGCCAGCAGCCCAGGAGCGGGAACGGGCACTAATGAAAAACTGTTTTTT. Its translation is CASSPGAGTGTNEKLFF.

The V and J genes are TRBV28 and TRBJ2-1, with TRBD2 matching 8 bases. From germline, CDR1 is MDHEN and CDR2 SYDVKM. J was trimmed by 4 bases and V by 7 bases; bases with no gene match: 9. This CDR3 contains 15 residues. This CDR3 is CASTPPAGDYNEQFF. DNA of the CDR3: TGTGCCAGCACTCCTCCAGCGGGAGATTACAATGAGCAGTTCTTC.

The rearrangement joins TRBV30 to TRBJ2-2; 7 bases match TRBD2. This CDR3 contains 15 residues. Per the germline V gene, CDR1 is GTSNPN and CDR2 is SVGIG (reference sequence). V lost 2 bases to trimming and J lost 1 base; unmatched junction nucleotides: 4. The CDR3 loop is CAWSHSGQNTGELFF. CDR3 in DNA: TGTGCCTGGAGTCATAGCGGGCAGAACACCGGGGAGCTGTTTTTT.

The rearrangement joins TRBV27 to TRBJ2-7; D may be TRBD2 (5 bases). V lost 8 bases and J 4 bases, leaving 18 bases between the germline ends. CDR3 length: 14 amino acids. Germline V gene lookup returns CDR1 MNHEY and CDR2 SMNVEV (reference sequence). The CDR3 here is CASREWTEGYEQYF. The CDR3 DNA sequence: TGTGCCAGCCGAGAATGGACTGAGGGATACGAGCAGTACTTC.

This clone was found a few times. The gene calls are TRBV19 and TRBJ1-1; 9 bases are shared with TRBD1. In germline, CDR1 is LNHDA, CDR2 SQIVND (reference sequence). V lost 8 bases, J lost 6 bases, and 10 bases stayed unmatched. The CDR3 spans 14 residues. CDR3 amino acids: CASGPWDRASEAFF. The CDR3 DNA sequence: TGTGCCAGTGGACCGTGGGACAGGGCTTCTGAAGCTTTCTTT.

The chain is built from TRBV19 and TRBJ2-7, with 9 bases that match TRBD1. The J segment lost 5 bases and the V segment lost 2 bases, leaving 13 bases of the junction unmatched. From germline, CDR1 is LNHDA and CDR2 SQIVND (reference sequence). The CDR3 is 17 residues long. Here the CDR3 reads CASSILKYPGQGHEQYF. CDR3 nucleotides: TGTGCCAGTAGTATACTGAAGTACCCGGGACAGGGACACGAGCAGTACTTC.

This chain links TRBV19 with TRBJ2-2, with 11 bases aligning to TRBD2. The V gene's germline CDR1 is LNHDA and CDR2 SQIVND (reference sequence). The V segment lost 5 bases and the J segment 4 bases; nucleotides outside the gene matches: 3. This CDR3 comprises 15 residues. Here the CDR3 reads CASSVGTSGTGELFF. In nucleotides, the CDR3 is TGTGCCAGTAGTGTCGGGACTAGCGGCACCGGGGAGCTGTTTTTT.

Only one count was recorded for this clone. The V gene is TRBV18, the J gene TRBJ1-1; TRBD1 agrees at 7 bases. The CDR3 has 15 residues. Per the germline V gene, CDR1 is KGHSH and CDR2 is LQKENI. J gave up 5 bases and V 0 bases, and 6 bases lay outside the gene matches. CDR3 sequence (DNA): TGTGCCAGCTCACCACCGAACAGGGGCGGGACTGAAGCTTTCTTT. This translates into CASSPPNRGGTEAFF.

V usage is TRBV30 and J usage is TRBJ1-3; the D is unclear. Germline loops: CDR1 GTSNPN, CDR2 SVGIG (reference sequence). The germline V and J ends were trimmed by 0 bases and 4 bases, with 16 bases remaining between them. The CDR3 is 16 amino acids. In DNA, the CDR3 is TGTGCCTGGAGTGTACCCTGGCCGGGATTCGGAAACACCATATATTTT. It codes for CAWSVPWPGFGNTIYF.

This rearrangement joins TRBV28 to TRBJ1-2, with D possibly matching TRBD1 (5 bases). There are 12 residues in the CDR3. Per the germline V gene, CDR1 is MDHEN and CDR2 is SYDVKM. The germline V and J ends were trimmed by 8 bases and 4 bases, with 11 bases remaining between them. The CDR3 DNA sequence: TGTGCCAGCGGCGACAGAGCCTATGGCTACACCTTC. It yields the protein CASGDRAYGYTF.